These 10 T cell receptor beta chains were all obtained from the same sample, sequenced in a study of human T cells and chemical hapten exposure. TCRdb re-called the RACE reads with MiXCR, one entry per CDR3 protein. The repertoire holds 150,000 to 200,000 distinct CDR3 sequences, about 31% seen once, with less than 3% in the top ten. Time point noted: pre-sensitization, week 0. The treatment here: therapeutic diphenylcyclopropenone sensitization with weekly scalp DPC. Sequenced material: whole blood, taken in connection with sensitization to the hapten diphenylcyclopropenone (DPC). The receptor source for this set is a woman in her twenties or thirties with alopecia areata. Some clones in this sample may be carry-over from other donors' samples.

This chain connects TRBV11-2 to TRBJ2-3; 9 positions match TRBD2. V gave up 2 bases and J gave up 0 bases; unmatched junction bases: 15. This CDR3 is built from 20 residues. Per germline, CDR1 SGHAT and CDR2 FQNNGV. The CDR3 region is CASSLRRGGVQLTSTDTQYF. The CDR3 coding sequence is TGTGCCAGCAGCTTACGGCGGGGGGGAGTACAACTGACTAGCACAGATACGCAGTATTTT. The variable domain in full, completed from reference TRBV11-2 and TRBJ2-3, reads EAGVAQSPRYKIIEKRQSVAFWCNPISGHATLYWYQQILGQGPKLLIQFQNNGVVDDSQLPKDRFSAERLKGVDSTLKIQPAKLEDSAVYLCASSLRRGGVQLTSTDTQYFGPGTRLTVL.

This clonotype was recorded a few times. The chain recombines TRBV15 with TRBJ2-7; D remains ambiguous. Germline CDR1 is LNHNV and CDR2 is YYDKDF (reference sequence). Trimming shortened V by 0 bases and J by 5 bases, and 8 bases separated the two germline ends. The CDR3 length is 13 residues. The CDR3 DNA follows: TGTGCCACCAGCAGAGACGAGACCGACGAGCAGTACTTC. Translating it yields CATSRDETDEQYF.

This clonotype was seen only a few times. The V gene is TRBV7-9, the J gene TRBJ1-1; 7 bases agree with TRBD1. The CDR3 is 13 amino acids. Germline V gene lookup returns CDR1 SEHNR and CDR2 FQNEAQ (reference sequence). After removal of 0 bases from V and 6 bases from J, the junction contained 1 base not matched to a gene. This CDR3 is CASSLAGGPEAFF. The DNA for the CDR3 is TGTGCCAGCAGCTTAGCAGGGGGCCCTGAAGCTTTCTTT.

The chain uses TRBV11-3 and TRBJ2-1; D is unresolved. Germline assignment: CDR1 SGHNT and CDR2 YENEEA. Trimming stripped 5 bases from V and 7 bases from J, with 6 bases between. This CDR3 region has 11 residues. CDR3 nucleotides: TGTGCCAGCAGCGGAAGGAATGAGCAGTTCTTC. Amino acids: CASSGRNEQFF.

This clonotype came up a few times. V gene TRBV3-1 combines with J gene TRBJ1-1; a possible D gene is TRBD1 (5 bases). The CDR3 runs to 16 residues. The V end lost 2 bases, the J end lost 1 base, and 14 bases lay between the germline ends. Germline-derived CDR1 and CDR2 are LGHDT and YNNKEL (reference sequence). In DNA, the CDR3 is TGTGCCAGCAGCCAAATGCAGGGAGGTGGGAACACTGAAGCTTTCTTT. Translation gives CASSQMQGGGNTEAFF.

The chain joins TRBV20-1 to TRBJ2-3; D is unresolved. Looked up from germline, CDR1 is DFQATT and CDR2 is SNEGSKA (reference sequence). Trimming took off 0 bases at V and 12 bases at J, with 10 bases between the two ends. This CDR3 spans 11 amino acids. CDR3 DNA: TGCAGTGCTAGAGATTTGGTCTATCAGTATTTT. This translates into CSARDLVYQYF.

The chain employs TRBV4-3 and TRBJ2-7; 7 nucleotides line up with TRBD2. J was trimmed by 2 bases and V by 4 bases; bases with no gene match: 5. Germline-derived CDR1 and CDR2 are LGHNA and YSLEER. The CDR3 runs to 14 residues. CDR3 amino acids: CASSRDYPPYEQYF. CDR3 DNA sequence: TGCGCCAGCAGCCGGGACTATCCTCCCTACGAGCAGTACTTC.

The chain joins TRBV29-1 to TRBJ2-1, with D hard to call. V lost 4 bases and J 5 bases, leaving 9 bases between the germline ends. Germline V gives CDR1 SQVTM, CDR2 ANQGSEA. This CDR3 has 12 amino acids. CDR3 loop: CSVARLDNEQFF. CDR3 DNA: TGCAGCGTTGCTCGACTCGACAATGAGCAGTTCTTC.

The chain carries TRBV5-1 and TRBJ2-2; D is perhaps TRBD1 (6 bases). The V gene's germline CDR1 is SGHRS and CDR2 YFSETQ. CDR3 size: 15 residues. Trimming took off 2 bases at V and 1 base at J, with 9 bases between the two ends. The CDR3 region has the DNA TGCGCCAGCAGCTTAAAACAGGGGAACACCGGGGAGCTGTTTTTT. It codes for CASSLKQGNTGELFF.

There are a few counts of this clonotype. The V and J genes are TRBV29-1 and TRBJ2-1; D may be TRBD1 (6 bases). Germline CDR1 SQVTM, CDR2 ANQGSEA. Deletions cut 2 bases from V and 2 bases from J, with 10 bases between. The CDR3 has 14 residues. CDR3 sequence: CSVERQGPYNEQFF. Here the CDR3 DNA reads TGCAGCGTTGAACGCCAGGGGCCCTACAATGAGCAGTTCTTC.